The rows below give T cell receptor beta chains drawn from one sample of a study of blood T cell repertoires in COVID-19. Repertoires were generated with immunoSEQ multiplex PCR, while TCRdb's copy carries only in-frame clones and drops some. The sample records 140,000 to 150,000 clones, 80% to 85% being singletons. Input material: peripheral blood. These TCRs come from a man aged 25-45 years with COVID-19, enrolled during active disease. Each CDR3 is given with its conserved first and last residue. D genes are given only for firm matches. The size entry is marked missing in some rows and otherwise reads once, few, many or a size class.

TRBJ2-7,TRBV2,TRBD1,NA,TGTGCCAGCAACCGGGACAGCGGCTACGAGCAGTACTTC,CASNRDSGYEQYF
TRBJ2-3,TRBV7-8,TRBD1,NA,TGTGCCAGCAGCTTTGGACAGGGCACAGATACGCAGTATTTT,CASSFGQGTDTQYF
TRBJ1-2,TRBV5-4,TRBD1,NA,TGTGCCAGCAGCGGGACAGTCCTTTATGGCTACACCTTC,CASSGTVLYGYTF
TRBJ2-1,TRBV30,NA,NA,TGTGCCTGGAGTGTAGGGGACTTAAAGGGCAATGAGCAGTTCTTC,CAWSVGDLKGNEQFF
TRBJ2-1,TRBV6-5,NA,NA,TGTGCCAGCAATCCAGGGTTCGGAATATACAATGAGCAGTTCTTC,CASNPGFGIYNEQFF
TRBJ2-5,TRBV7-6,NA,NA,TGTGCCAGCAGCTTAGAGGCAGGGGCGAACCAAGAGACCCAGTACTTC,CASSLEAGANQETQYF
TRBJ2-3,TRBV30,NA,NA,TGTGCCTGGACTCCCGGTGAGGGTCCGCAGTATTTT,CAWTPGEGPQYF
TRBJ1-2,TRBV27,TRBD1,NA,TGTGCCAGCAGTCCCGGACAGGCGGTGGGTGGCTACACCTTC,CASSPGQAVGGYTF
TRBJ1-2,TRBV15,TRBD1,NA,TGTGCCACCAGCTACGGACAGGGGGGTAGCTACACCTTC,CATSYGQGGSYTF
TRBJ1-5,TRBV7-9,TRBD1,NA,TGTGCCAGCAGCTTACAGGGGGCAAATCAGCCCCAGCATTTT,CASSLQGANQPQHF
TRBJ1-5,TRBV6-5,NA,NA,TGTGCCAGCAGTTCCCCAAATCAGCCCCAGCATTTT,CASSSPNQPQHF
TRBJ2-3,TRBV18,TRBD2,NA,TGTGCCAGCTCACCAGGGCGGGAGGGCCTTGGAGATACGCAGTATTTT,CASSPGREGLGDTQYF
TRBJ2-1,TRBV28,TRBD1,NA,TGTGCCAGCAGCCTCGAAGGGACAGGGTACAATGAGCAGTTCTTC,CASSLEGTGYNEQFF
TRBJ1-5,TRBV30,TRBD1,NA,TGTGCCTGGAGTGTAGGGACAGCCAATCAGCCCCAGCATTTT,CAWSVGTANQPQHF
TRBJ1-4,TRBV24-1,NA,NA,TGTGCCACCAGTGATTCCCCGGGAAAGGAGGGTAATGAAAAACTGTTTTTT,CATSDSPGKEGNEKLFF
TRBJ1-1,TRBV7-8,NA,NA,TGTGCCAGCAGCTCGGACTCTTCTGAGGGAGTAGCTTTCTTT,CASSSDSSEGVAFF
TRBJ1-2,TRBV18,NA,once,TGTGCCAGCTCACCTGGGGAGAACTATGGCTACACCTTC,CASSPGENYGYTF
TRBJ2-1,TRBV6-2/TRBV6-3,TRBD1,NA,TGTGCCAGCAGCCTAAATATTTGGACAGGGGGTACTAGGGAGCAGTTCTTC,CASSLNIWTGGTREQFF
TRBJ2-1,TRBV19,TRBD2,NA,TGTGCCAGTAGTATCACGACTAGCGGGAGTGCCTACAATGAGCAGTTCTTC,CASSITTSGSAYNEQFF
TRBJ2-1,TRBV4-1,NA,NA,TGCGCCAGCAGCCAAGCCTTGCGTGAGCAGTTCTTC,CASSQALREQFF
TRBJ2-6,TRBV2,TRBD2,NA,TGTGCCAGGGGGGGGAAAGGGGCCAACGTCCTGACTTTC,CARGGKGANVLTF
TRBJ2-4,TRBV7-2,NA,NA,TGTGCCAGCAGGCCCTCCCCGGGACTGAACATTCAGTACTTC,CASRPSPGLNIQYF
TRBJ1-1,TRBV28,NA,NA,TGTGCCAGCAGTGAGTACAGGGACACTGAAGCTTTCTTT,CASSEYRDTEAFF
TRBJ1-5,TRBV6-5,NA,NA,TGTGCCAGCAGGGACAGTCGAAATCAGCCCCAGCATTTT,CASRDSRNQPQHF
TRBJ2-7,TRBV2,NA,NA,TGTGCCAGCAGTGAAGTTAGCGGACCCTACGAGCAGTACTTC,CASSEVSGPYEQYF
TRBJ2-5,TRBV19,TRBD1,once,TGTGCCAGTAGTTACCGGGACAGGGACGAGACCCAGTACTTC,CASSYRDRDETQYF